This T cell receptor beta chain stems from a study of blood T cells in healthy people across ages. Germline V gene sequence: CDR1 LGHNA, CDR2 YNFKEQ. The length of the CDR3 is 14 residues. Trimming removed 0 bases from V and 8 bases from J, with 11 bases in between. Whole-study findings and limits: Since the PBMCs were unsorted, naive and antigen-experienced cells could not be conclusively compared. One million T cells yielded diversity estimates that were considered underestimates.

The sample, 9 to 10 milliliters of peripheral blood, was drawn from each donor. As concerns this clonotype: Its antigen is still unknown.

For the second PCR, which ran for about 7 to 11 cycles, a sample-barcoded 5' primer and a J-beta primer mix were used. Unique molecular identifiers of 12 random nucleotides labeled each cDNA. In TCRdb, the 5' RACE reads were re-called with MiXCR into one record per CDR3 protein. The sample consists of about 1.8 million distinct CDR3 sequences, approximately 50% of them appearing once. This rearrangement joins TRBV4-2 to TRBJ2-1; a weak D match, TRBD2 (5 bases). The receptor comes from a middle-aged woman in good health. The source material was blood. In DNA, the CDR3 is TGTGCCAGCAGCCAAGACACAGAGGGCTATGAGCAGTTCTTC. Residues: CASSQDTEGYEQFF.